The clone carrying this T cell receptor beta chain has just a few counts. Antigen: not known. Together with a sample-barcoded 5' primer, a J-beta primer mix was included in a second PCR lasting about 7 to 12 cycles. All cDNA molecules were each tagged by a template-switch adaptor with 12 random nucleotides. MiXCR was run by TCRdb on the 5' RACE reads, yielding one entry per CDR3 protein. This sample has around 820,000 distinct CDR3 sequences; around 25% occur once, and the top ten carry under 4.5%. The sample is drawn from a study of blood T cells in healthy people across ages. Findings of the study overall: With donor CMV status unknown, expanded clonotype changes were possibly confounded.

PBMCs, at least 6 million per sample, were isolated. The sample was also linked to a second study, of T cells of mothers and their children.

The TCR was taken from a boy aged 5-17 years in good health. The sequenced sample consisted of blood.

CDR3 nucleotides: TGTGCCAGCAGCTCCCCCGGCTTGGAGCAGTACTTC. It translates to CASSSPGLEQYF. V usage is TRBV7-9 and J usage is TRBJ2-7; no reliable D call. The germline V gene encodes CDR1 SEHNR and CDR2 FQNEAQ (reference sequence). CDR3 size: 12 residues. V dropped 4 bases and J dropped 7 bases, with 11 bases sitting between them.